This TCR beta chain was captured by sequencing in a study of blood T cell repertoires in COVID-19. Study details: Samples taken during acute and convalescent COVID-19 were collected in the United States, Italy and Spain. PBMCs, B-cell-depleted T cells, or T cells provided the cDNA or gDNA that made up the material.

V lost 4 bases, J lost 4 bases, and 4 bases stayed unmatched. The CDR3 runs 16 residues. The germline V gene encodes CDR1 KGHSH and CDR2 LQKENI. This clone was recorded once. The table came from immunoSEQ multiplex PCR; TCRdb's copy has only in-frame clones and leaves some out. The sample lists 40,000 to 55,000 clones, roughly 90% occurring once. Source material: peripheral blood. V gene TRBV18 combines with J gene TRBJ2-1; 13 bases are a match to TRBD2. This receptor was identified in a woman at least 80 years old with acute or convalescent COVID-19. CDR3 in DNA: TGTGCCAGCTCACACACTAGCGGGGGGGTTTACAATGAGCAGTTCTTC. Translation: CASSHTSGGVYNEQFF.